A selection of T cell receptor beta chains follows, all from one sample in a study of T cells after yellow fever vaccination. Using its own MiXCR run on the 5' RACE reads, TCRdb lists one record per CDR3 protein. This table holds about 550,000 distinct CDR3 sequences, 15% to 20% found once. The specimen was PBMCs, collected 15 days after the yellow fever booster vaccination. The receptors were gathered from a man younger than 45 who received the YFV17D yellow fever vaccine. Each CDR3 is given with its conserved first and last residue. The order of the fields is J gene, V gene, clone size, CDR3 length, D gene, CDR3 DNA, CDR3 protein. The D gene is left open where the match is weak. The size of a clone is reported for some rows only, either as once, few or many, or as a class for expanded clones.

J gene: TRBJ2-7
V gene: TRBV6-6
clone size: .
CDR3 length: 13
D gene: TRBD2
CDR3 DNA: TGTGCCAGCAGTTTCGGACTAGGCAGGCAGCAGTACTTC
CDR3 protein: CASSFGLGRQQYF

J gene: TRBJ2-6
V gene: TRBV24-1
clone size: .
CDR3 length: 17
D gene: .
CDR3 DNA: TGTGCCACCAGTGGAGGGGTCGGAAGCTCTGGGGCCAACGTCCTGACTTTC
CDR3 protein: CATSGGVGSSGANVLTF

J gene: TRBJ2-1
V gene: TRBV5-1
clone size: .
CDR3 length: 15
D gene: .
CDR3 DNA: TGCGCCAGCAAAAAGGGAGAGAGTGCCTACAATGAGCAGTTCTTC
CDR3 protein: CASKKGESAYNEQFF

J gene: TRBJ2-3
V gene: TRBV6-1
clone size: few
CDR3 length: 14
D gene: TRBD2
CDR3 DNA: TGTGCCAGCCGTCTAGCGGGAGAGACAGATACGCAGTATTTT
CDR3 protein: CASRLAGETDTQYF

J gene: TRBJ2-3
V gene: TRBV2
clone size: few
CDR3 length: 12
D gene: .
CDR3 DNA: TGTGCCAGCAGCTCCGAGGGGCGGACGCAGTATTTT
CDR3 protein: CASSSEGRTQYF

J gene: TRBJ2-5
V gene: TRBV12-3/TRBV12-4
clone size: .
CDR3 length: 14
D gene: TRBD1
CDR3 DNA: TGTGCCAGCAGTCGGGACAGTAAGGGAGAGACCCAGTACTTC
CDR3 protein: CASSRDSKGETQYF

J gene: TRBJ1-5
V gene: TRBV18
clone size: .
CDR3 length: 16
D gene: .
CDR3 DNA: TGTGCCAGCTCACCACGCCCCCAGGGCCTAAATCAGCCCCAGCATTTT
CDR3 protein: CASSPRPQGLNQPQHF

J gene: TRBJ2-2
V gene: TRBV5-6
clone size: many
CDR3 length: 15
D gene: TRBD2
CDR3 DNA: TGTGCCAGCAGCTTGGGTCTAGCGGGGTCCGGGGAGCTGTTTTTT
CDR3 protein: CASSLGLAGSGELFF

J gene: TRBJ1-1
V gene: TRBV19
clone size: few
CDR3 length: 14
D gene: .
CDR3 DNA: TGTGCCAGTAGTATTGGTCGGGTGAACACTGAAGCTTTCTTT
CDR3 protein: CASSIGRVNTEAFF

J gene: TRBJ2-1
V gene: TRBV4-3
clone size: few
CDR3 length: 17
D gene: .
CDR3 DNA: TGCGCCAGCAGCCAACTAACGGGAGCCGCCTCCTACAATGAGCAGTTCTTC
CDR3 protein: CASSQLTGAASYNEQFF